The 9 T cell receptor beta chains presented below share a single source sample, sequenced in a study of CD8 T cells in ankylosing spondylitis. TCRdb fed the 5' RACE reads into MiXCR, producing one record per CDR3 protein. The repertoire has about 160,000 distinct CDR3 sequences, around 45% of them found once; the top ten carry 13% to 15%. The material sequenced was synovial fluid, either unsorted or a sorted T cell fraction (not recorded which). Source of these receptors: a male donor with ankylosing spondylitis.

The chain has TRBV6-1 and TRBJ2-7; TRBD1 matches 7 bases. After removal of 6 bases from V and 3 bases from J, the junction contained 14 bases not matched to a gene. CDR1 is MNHNS and CDR2 is SASEGT in the germline V gene. The CDR3 has 16 amino acids. CDR3 protein: CASSLRTGPIRYEQYF. In DNA form, the CDR3 reads TGTGCCAGCAGCCTTAGGACAGGCCCGATACGCTACGAGCAGTACTTC.

This clonotype was picked up a small number of times. The chain links TRBV21-1 to TRBJ1-2. TRBV21-1 is a recognized pseudogene. The CDR3 totals 10 residues. CDR3 loop: CASSKKRHGF. Written as DNA, the CDR3 is TGTGCCAGCAGCAAAAAGCGGCACGGCTTC.

The DNA of the CDR3 is TGCGCCAGCAGCTCGACTAGCGGGTACGGGGAGCTGTTTTTT. Residues: CASSSTSGYGELFF. The gene calls are TRBV5-1 and TRBJ2-2; the match to TRBD2 covers 10 bases. V lost 3 bases to trimming and J lost 7 bases; unmatched junction nucleotides: 3. The CDR3 is made up of 14 amino acids. Germline values: CDR1 SGHRS, CDR2 YFSETQ. The full variable domain, its missing parts supplied by reference TRBV5-1 and TRBJ2-2, is KAGVTQTPRYLIKTRGQQVTLSCSPISGHRSVSWYQQTPGQGLQFLFEYFSETQRNKGNFPGRFSGRQFSNSRSEMNVSTLELGDSALYLCASSSTSGYGELFFGEGSRLTVL.

The chain links TRBV4-3 to TRBJ1-4; possibly TRBD1 for D (6 bases). CDR1 is LGHNA and CDR2 is YSLEER in the germline V gene. V was cut by 4 bases and J by 13 bases, with 28 bases left in between. The CDR3 runs to 17 residues. The CDR3 nucleotides read TGCGCCAGCAGCCGAAGGCTGGGGGCGGACGGGGCGGGGAGACTGTTTTTT. Translation: CASSRRLGADGAGRLFF.

This rearrangement joins TRBV11-2 to TRBJ1-2; the D gene is possibly TRBD1 (6 bases). The V end was cut by 5 bases, the J end by 8 bases, with 15 bases between. This CDR3 has 13 amino acids. Germline V gene lookup returns CDR1 SGHAT and CDR2 FQNNGV. CDR3 amino acids: CASSRLGARGYTF. The CDR3 coding sequence is TGTGCCAGCAGCCGACTGGGGGCGCGCGGCTACACCTTC.

CDR3 sequence reads: CASSRGFRNQPQHF. The CDR3 DNA is TGTGCCAGCAGCCGGGGGTTTCGCAATCAGCCCCAGCATTTT. The chain is built from TRBV4-2 and TRBJ1-5; TRBD1 might be the D (5 bases). Germline V CDR1 and CDR2: LGHNA, YNFKEQ. V lost 4 bases and J 2 bases, leaving 9 bases between the germline ends. This CDR3 comprises 14 residues.

The V call is TRBV6-5, the J call TRBJ1-2, with TRBD1 identical over 7 bases. Germline loops: CDR1 MNHEY, CDR2 SVGAGI. With 4 bases clipped from V and 4 bases from J, the junction kept 6 bases outside the gene matches. CDR3 length equals 14 residues. The CDR3 is CASSFLEGAYGYTF. Written as DNA, the CDR3 is TGTGCCAGCAGTTTTCTAGAGGGGGCCTATGGCTACACCTTC.

On this clonotype itself: A read error may account for a junction end that differs from germline. The gene calls are TRBV12-3 or TRBV12-4 and TRBJ2-1, with 10 bases fitting TRBD2. CDR3 length: 14 amino acids. The CDR3 spells CASSLAGVGYEQFF. CDR3 in DNA: TGTGCCAGCAGTCTAGCGGGAGTAGGTTATGAGCAGTTCTTC.

This clonotype was seen a handful of times. The chain recombines TRBV9 with TRBJ2-2; D remains ambiguous. Deletions cut 0 bases from V and 0 bases from J, with 9 bases between. The germline V gene has CDR1 SGDLS and CDR2 YYNGEE. There are 16 residues in the CDR3. CDR3 region: CASSVGLLANTGELFF. The DNA for the CDR3 is TGTGCCAGCAGCGTAGGACTTCTCGCGAACACCGGGGAGCTGTTTTTT.